The 17 T cell receptor beta chains below come from one sample, sequenced in a study of Graves' ophthalmopathy and Graves' hyperthyroidism (dated by TCRdb to between 2017 and 2018). The reads were generated on an Illumina HiSeq 2000. For repertoire sequencing, the TCR beta CDR3 regions were amplified from RNA transcripts. The first round of RT-PCR was done with HTBI primers and the Qiagen OneStep RT-PCR kit, and was followed by a second round of multiplex PCR, then size selection and purification. The public sequencing data were trimmed at Q25 with fastp and processed into clonotypes with MiXCR by TCRdb, which kept only in-frame beta chains. Merged by CDR3 protein, the rows form single entries marked with the most common genes and DNA. The sample includes about 220,000 distinct CDR3 sequences, with approximately 21% observed a single time. Clones ranked in the top ten supply around 40% of the sample.

Material: peripheral blood. Every receptor here comes from a woman aged 45-65 years with Graves' ophthalmopathy. Donor details come from another sample of the same person, matched by shared clones.

This clonotype was seen repeatedly, ten times or more. The V and J genes are TRBV7-9 and TRBJ2-5; D is unresolved. Trimming removed 6 bases from V and 1 base from J, with 9 bases in between. CDR1 and CDR2 from the germline V gene are SEHNR and FQNEAQ (reference sequence). This CDR3 has 13 amino acids. The CDR3 coding sequence is TGTGCCAGCAGTTCTCAACCCCAAGAGACCCAGTACTTC. This codes for CASSSQPQETQYF.

The chain links TRBV4-2 to TRBJ1-6, with D possibly being TRBD1 (5 bases). From germline, CDR1 is LGHNA and CDR2 YNFKEQ. The CDR3 has 16 amino acids. V lost 1 base to trimming and J lost 4 bases, with 11 bases between them. The CDR3 loop is CASSQVTVLYNSPLHF. CDR3 nucleotides: TGTGCCAGCAGCCAAGTGACAGTTCTGTATAATTCACCCCTCCACTTT.

The chain uses TRBV3-1 and TRBJ2-2; 7 nucleotides agree with TRBD2. V lost 5 bases to trimming and J lost 3 bases; unmatched junction nucleotides: 9. The CDR3 consists of 16 residues. Per germline, CDR1 LGHDT and CDR2 YNNKEL (reference sequence). The CDR3 coding sequence is TGTGCCAGCAGCGCGGGGGAGCGGGGATACACCGGGGAGCTGTTTTTT. Residues: CASSAGERGYTGELFF.

The chain recombines TRBV7-2 with TRBJ1-2; tentative D call: TRBD1 (5 bases). This CDR3 has 15 amino acids. V lost 4 bases and J 0 bases, leaving 12 bases between the germline ends. Germline assignment: CDR1 SGHTA and CDR2 FQGNSA. The DNA for the CDR3 is TGTGCCAGCAGCTCTACAGGATTAGCTAACTATGGCTACACCTTC. Translated: CASSSTGLANYGYTF.

A word on this clonotype: Given a much more abundant clone one base away, this may be a read error. The chain joins TRBV4-1 to TRBJ1-6, with 7 nucleotides matching TRBD1. The CDR3 runs 15 residues. The germline V gene has CDR1 MGHRA and CDR2 YSYEKL. The junction had 9 bases not matched to a gene; V was cut back by 4 bases and J by 9 bases. CDR3 nucleotide sequence: TGCGCCAGCAGCCCCCCGGACAGGAATAGTTCACCCCTCCACTTT. Its translation: CASSPPDRNSSPLHF.

The sample holds many counts of this clonotype. The gene calls are TRBV7-2 and TRBJ2-7; no reliable D call. The V and J ends lost 0 bases and 6 bases respectively, with 9 bases between them. Per the germline V gene, CDR1 is SGHTA and CDR2 is FQGNSA. The CDR3 spans 13 residues. As DNA, the CDR3 is TGTGCCAGCAGCTTAGCGGGGATCGGCGAGCAGTACTTC. This codes for CASSLAGIGEQYF.

This clonotype was detected a few times. One junction end disagrees with the germline gene, perhaps due to a read error. V and J are TRBV7-7 and TRBJ2-2; the match to TRBD2 covers 8 bases. CDR3 length equals 14 residues. CDR1 is SSHAT, CDR2 FNYEAQ, per germline (reference sequence). CDR3 sequence (DNA): TGTGCTAGCAGCAATCTAGCGGGCACCGGGGAGCTGTTTTTT. Translating it yields CASSNLAGTGELFF.

This clonotype was recorded many times. The chain combines TRBV28 with TRBJ1-5, with D possibly TRBD1 on 5 matching bases. Trimming removed 8 bases at V and 5 bases at J, with 16 bases between. CDR3 length equals 14 residues. Germline CDR1 reads MDHEN; CDR2 reads SYDVKM. The CDR3 coding sequence is TGTGCCAGCCTCTCACCGGGACGGTATCAGCCCCAGCATTTT. It codes for CASLSPGRYQPQHF. Full variable domain (missing parts from reference TRBV28 and TRBJ1-5): DVKVTQSSRYLVKRTGEKVFLECVQDMDHENMFWYRQDPGLGLRLIYFSYDVKMKEKGDIPEGYSVSREKKERFSLILESASTNQTSMYLCASLSPGRYQPQHFGDGTRLSIL.

This clonotype was observed at least ten times. The chain recombines TRBV3-1 with TRBJ1-1; D not certain. Germline V gene lookup returns CDR1 LGHDT and CDR2 YNNKEL (reference sequence). The CDR3 is 11 amino acids. V was pared by 1 base and J by 8 bases, with 5 bases between. This CDR3 reads CASSQAQEAFF. Written as DNA, the CDR3 is TGTGCCAGCAGCCAAGCGCAAGAAGCTTTCTTT.

The sample holds many counts of this clonotype. The chain uses TRBV6-5 and TRBJ2-5, with D unclear. This CDR3 has 13 residues. Germline lookup yields CDR1 MNHEY and CDR2 SVGAGI. Trimming removed 8 bases from V and 5 bases from J, with 15 bases in between. The DNA for the CDR3 is TGTGCCAGCCAAGAGGTTGGCTCGGAGACCCAGTACTTC. Translating gives CASQEVGSETQYF.

CDR3 sequence reads: CASSPPGQGRYGYTF. Here the CDR3 DNA reads TGTGCCAGCAGCCCACCGGGACAGGGACGATATGGCTACACCTTC. The J gene is TRBJ1-2, the V gene TRBV6-2 or TRBV6-3; 9 nucleotides line up with TRBD1. V lost 6 bases to trimming and J lost 5 bases; unmatched junction nucleotides: 10. CDR3 length equals 15 residues. Germline V gene data show CDR1 as MNHEY and CDR2 as SVGEGT.

This clonotype was seen ten or more times. The chain carries TRBV28 and TRBJ2-2, with D perhaps TRBD1 (6 bases). Trimming shortened V by 8 bases and J by 3 bases, and 25 bases separated the two germline ends. The CDR3 is 18 residues long. Germline CDR1 reads MDHEN; CDR2 reads SYDVKM. The CDR3 spells CASFRDTPFSQDTGELFF. CDR3 in DNA: TGTGCCAGCTTCCGGGACACCCCATTCTCCCAAGACACCGGGGAGCTGTTTTTT.

This clonotype was counted between two and nine times. A single base separates this from a much larger clone, so it may be a read error. The chain couples TRBV20-1 to TRBJ2-7; 9 nucleotides line up with TRBD2. Germline-derived CDR1 and CDR2 are DFQATT and SNEGSKA (reference sequence). V dropped 5 bases and J dropped 6; count of bases not matched to a gene: 14. The CDR3 extends over 15 amino acids. CDR3: CSACPGASGIGEQYF. For the CDR3, the DNA is TGCAGTGCTTGCCCGGGGGCTAGCGGGATTGGCGAGCAGTACTTC.

The CDR3 DNA sequence: TGTGCCAGTAGTATTGTAGAGGGTCGAGGGGAGCAGTACTTC. Translating it yields CASSIVEGRGEQYF. The rearrangement joins TRBV19 to TRBJ2-7, with D maybe TRBD2 (5 bases). The CDR3 length is 14 residues. The V end was cut by 3 bases, the J end by 7 bases, with 16 bases between. Germline V gene lookup returns CDR1 LNHDA and CDR2 SQIVND (reference sequence).

V gene TRBV12-3 or TRBV12-4 combines with J gene TRBJ1-5; 10 bases fit TRBD1. V was clipped by 2 bases and J by 6 bases; unmatched bases: 7. The CDR3 is 16 amino acids. DNA for the CDR3: TGTGCCAGCAGTTTAAGGGCTGGACAGGGGGGTCAGCCCCAGCATTTT. Its translation is CASSLRAGQGGQPQHF.

In this sample, this clonotype turned up a few times. Just one base apart from a much larger clone, this may be a read error. This chain's CDR3 is CASSLKGLRTEAFF. The CDR3 DNA sequence: TGTGCCAGCAGCTTAAAGGGCCTGAGGACTGAAGCTTTCTTT. The chain is built from TRBV7-3 and TRBJ1-1, with no clear D. Per the germline V gene, CDR1 is SGHTA and CDR2 is FQGTGA. The CDR3 sequence is 14 residues long. V was clipped by 1 base and J by 5 bases, with 11 bases between them.

This clonotype has a count of ten or more. The chain recombines TRBV27 with TRBJ2-7; weak D call: TRBD2 (6 bases). CDR1 is MNHEY and CDR2 is SMNVEV in the germline V gene (reference sequence). The length of the CDR3 is 15 residues. V was pared by 4 bases and J by 3 bases, with 16 bases between. DNA of the CDR3: TGTGCCAGCAGTTCCCTCGTCCTGGGAGGCTACGAGCAGTACTTC. Translating it yields CASSSLVLGGYEQYF.